This T cell receptor beta chain was recorded in a study of blood T cell repertoires in COVID-19. The protocol was immunoSEQ multiplex PCR, while the TCRdb copy is restricted to in-frame clones and leaves out a portion. The repertoire holds 220,000 or so clones, about 80% seen once, with 1.3% in the top ten. The specimen sequenced was PBMCs or T cells enriched from blood (not recorded which). This receptor was obtained from a middle-aged woman with acute COVID-19.

Here the CDR3 reads CASSSVPSYEQYF. CDR3 bases: TGTGCCAGCAGTTCAGTACCCTCCTACGAGCAGTACTTC. J is TRBJ2-7 and V is TRBV27; D is unresolved. The CDR3 is 13 amino acids. Germline CDR1 is MNHEY and CDR2 is SMNVEV (reference sequence). Trimming pared 4 bases from V and 0 bases from J, leaving 7 bases between.